This T cell receptor (beta chain) was sequenced for a study of blood T cell repertoires in COVID-19. The germline gives CDR1 LNHDA, CDR2 SQIVND (reference sequence). Trimming removed 1 base from V and 1 base from J, with 8 bases in between. The CDR3 totals 15 residues. As originally analysed: Reference gene primer amplification yielded estimated nucleated cell counts. TCRdb's copy holds only in-frame clones and misses some; the assay was immunoSEQ multiplex PCR. Clone size and the V and J calls come from that table; the DNA yielded D and trimming. The data contain 190,000 or so clones, nearly 90% of them singletons.

The specimen sequenced was peripheral blood. The source is a man between 45 and 60 years old with acute or convalescent COVID-19. The rearrangement joins TRBV19 to TRBJ1-5; D call uncertain. CDR3 in amino acids: CASSIGEWSNQPQHF. The CDR3 bases are TGTGCCAGTAGTATAGGAGAATGGAGCAATCAGCCCCAGCATTTT.